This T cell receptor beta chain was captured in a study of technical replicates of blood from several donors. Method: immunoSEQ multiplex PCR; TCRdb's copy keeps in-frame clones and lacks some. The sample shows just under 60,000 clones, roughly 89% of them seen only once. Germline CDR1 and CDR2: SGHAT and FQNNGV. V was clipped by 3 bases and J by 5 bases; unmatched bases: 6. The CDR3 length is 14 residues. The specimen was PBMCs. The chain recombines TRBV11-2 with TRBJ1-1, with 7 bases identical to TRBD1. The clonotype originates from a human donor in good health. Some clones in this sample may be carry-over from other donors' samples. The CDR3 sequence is CASSFQGEGTEAFF. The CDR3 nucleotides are TGTGCCAGCAGCTTCCAGGGGGAAGGTACTGAAGCTTTCTTT.